Presented here are 25 T cell receptor beta chains from one specimen sequenced in a study of HIV-infected patients and healthy controls. cDNA was made from approximately 0.55 ug RNA using alpha and beta constant primers. Using multiplexing indices, alpha and beta chain libraries were generated apart by chain-specific third strand synthesis. TCRdb called the 5' RACE reads again in MiXCR, with one record for every CDR3 protein. This sample has roughly 13,000 distinct CDR3 sequences, with about a tenth found just once. The repertoire came from unfractionated whole blood and reflected all unsorted peripheral T cells. Sequences were obtained from blood. These receptors were taken from an adult in good health.

This clonotype was seen repeatedly, ten times or more. This rearrangement joins TRBV10-2 to TRBJ2-6; tentative D call: TRBD1 (6 bases). The ends were cut back, 2 bases at V and 2 bases at J, with 13 bases in the middle. The germline CDR1 and CDR2 sequences are WSHSY and SAAADI. The CDR3 consists of 17 residues. The DNA for the CDR3 is TGCGCCAGCAGTGAGACAGGGAACTCCCCTGGGGCCAACGTCCTGACTTTC. It specifies CASSETGNSPGANVLTF.

J is TRBJ2-3 and V is TRBV7-2; D is possibly TRBD2 (5 bases). The germline gives CDR1 SGHTA, CDR2 FQGNSA. Trimming removed 4 bases at V and 4 bases at J, with 9 bases between. The CDR3 length is 13 residues. DNA of the CDR3: TGTGCCAGCAGCTCCGGAGGTCCAGATACGCAGTATTTT. Protein product: CASSSGGPDTQYF.

By proportion, this clonotype is medium-sized. The chain couples TRBV29-1 to TRBJ2-7; tentative D call: TRBD1 (5 bases). The V end lost 0 bases, the J end lost 3 bases, and 12 bases lay between the germline ends. The V gene's germline CDR1 is SQVTM and CDR2 ANQGSEA. This CDR3 region has 14 residues. As DNA, the CDR3 is TGCAGCGTTGAAGAAAGAGGTGACAGCTACGAGCAGTACTTC. As protein: CSVEERGDSYEQYF.

This clonotype was seen a handful of times. The genes are TRBV5-1 and TRBJ1-1; D ambiguous. Trimming removed 5 bases from V and 4 bases from J, with 15 bases in between. Germline CDR1 is SGHRS and CDR2 is YFSETQ. This CDR3 is 14 amino acids long. In DNA, the CDR3 is TGCGCCAGCAGGGTCGAGGGAGGTGGCACTGAAGCTTTCTTT. It codes for CASRVEGGGTEAFF.

By share, this clonotype ranks as medium-sized. The V call is TRBV7-8, the J call TRBJ2-4, with D possibly called TRBD1 or TRBD2 (5 bases each). Trimming took 5 bases from V and 0 from J, leaving 17 bases between them. Looked up from germline, CDR1 is SGHVS and CDR2 is FQNEAQ. This CDR3 contains 17 residues. CDR3 bases: TGTGCCAGCAGCGCCGCCGTGGGACCCCTAGCCAAAAACATTCAGTACTTC. Encoded protein: CASSAAVGPLAKNIQYF.

In this sample, this clonotype turned up many times. Written as DNA, the CDR3 is TGTGCCAGCAGCTTAGTTGTAGGGCCGAACACTGAAGCTTTCTTT. It is translated as CASSLVVGPNTEAFF. The rearrangement joins TRBV7-2 to TRBJ1-1; D unresolved. The CDR3 loop spans 15 amino acids. The ends were cut back, 1 base at V and 1 base at J, with 10 bases in the middle. The germline V gene has CDR1 SGHTA and CDR2 FQGNSA.

By share, this clonotype ranks as medium-sized. V and J are TRBV6-5 and TRBJ2-7; TRBD1 aligns across 7 bases. This CDR3 is 13 amino acids long. Germline V lookup: CDR1 MNHEY, CDR2 SVGAGI. The V segment lost 5 bases and the J segment 2 bases; nucleotides outside the gene matches: 3. The CDR3 DNA sequence: TGTGCCAGCAGTCTGACAGGGACCTACGAGCAGTACTTC. Translating it yields CASSLTGTYEQYF.

At least ten counts were recorded for this clonotype. J is TRBJ1-4 and V is TRBV4-1; D is ambiguous. Germline V CDR1 and CDR2: MGHRA, YSYEKL. V was cut by 1 base and J by 7 bases, with 13 bases left in between. The CDR3 is 15 amino acids. CDR3 nucleotide sequence: TGCGCCAGCAGCCAAGGAAGGATCGTCGGTGAAAAACTGTTTTTT. Its translation is CASSQGRIVGEKLFF.

There are many counts of this clonotype. The chain is built from TRBV10-3 and TRBJ1-5; unclear D gene. The V gene lost 6 bases and the J gene lost 9 bases, with 18 bases spanning the gap. This CDR3 comprises 14 residues. Per the germline V gene, CDR1 is ENHRY and CDR2 is SYGVKD. The DNA for the CDR3 is TGTGCCATCAGCCAGACCTCAGATAGACGGCCCCAGCATTTT. Translating gives CAISQTSDRRPQHF.

This clonotype was counted ten times or more. The chain uses TRBV25-1 and TRBJ1-1; the D gene is possibly TRBD1 (6 bases). The CDR3 runs to 15 residues. V lost 1 base, J lost 4 bases, and 13 bases lay in between. Per the germline V gene, CDR1 is MGHDK and CDR2 is SYGVNS. The CDR3 DNA reads as TGTGCCAGCAGTGAATTAGGGGTAGGGGGCACTGAAGCTTTCTTT. Its translation: CASSELGVGGTEAFF.

The sample holds many counts of this clonotype. The chain carries TRBV25-1 and TRBJ2-7; 8 bases fit TRBD1. CDR3 length equals 12 residues. Germline assignment: CDR1 MGHDK and CDR2 SYGVNS. J was trimmed by 7 bases and V by 5 bases; bases with no gene match: 4. The CDR3 DNA is TGTGCCAGCAGTCCCAGGGGGCTTGAGCAGTACTTC. Its protein product is CASSPRGLEQYF.

This clonotype was found a few times. The chain recombines TRBV7-9 with TRBJ1-1, with D unresolved. The CDR3 spans 17 residues. Germline CDR1 and CDR2: SEHNR and FQNEAQ (reference sequence). Trimming cost V 1 base and J 6 bases, with 21 bases left between them. Here the CDR3 DNA reads TGTGCCAGCAGCTTAGTCGGAGGGAAAGGGTTTGTGCCTGAAGCTTTCTTT. Residues: CASSLVGGKGFVPEAFF. Looking up the rest from reference TRBV7-9 and TRBJ1-1 gives the full variable domain: DTGVSQNPRHKITKRGQNVTFRCDPISEHNRLYWYRQTLGQGPEFLTYFQNEAQLEKSRLLSDRFSAERPKGSFSTLEIQRTEQGDSAMYLCASSLVGGKGFVPEAFFGQGTRLTVV.

The J gene is TRBJ2-5, the V gene TRBV6-6; 12 bases map to TRBD1. This CDR3 spans 16 amino acids. J lost 5 bases, V lost 5 bases, and 9 bases had no gene match. Germline V lookup: CDR1 MNHNY, CDR2 SVGAGI (reference sequence). CDR3 in amino acids: CASSGAGTGGVETQYF. CDR3 bases: TGTGCCAGCAGTGGAGCAGGGACAGGGGGCGTGGAGACCCAGTACTTC.

This clonotype was observed many times. The chain joins TRBV7-3 to TRBJ1-5; maybe TRBD1 (6 bases). The CDR3 sequence is 13 residues long. Germline assignment: CDR1 SGHTA and CDR2 FQGTGA. V was pared by 4 bases and J by 4 bases, with 8 bases between. The CDR3 DNA is TGTGCCAGCAGCTCTGACAGGAATCAGCCCCAGCATTTT. The encoded protein is CASSSDRNQPQHF.

This clonotype is labeled as medium-sized (0.01 to 0.1%). The V and J genes are TRBV6-5 and TRBJ2-2, with D hard to call. This CDR3 has 14 residues. The germline CDR1 and CDR2 sequences are MNHEY and SVGAGI. Trimming shortened V by 2 bases and J by 4 bases, and 8 bases separated the two germline ends. CDR3 sequence: CASSYVSGTGELFF. DNA for the CDR3: TGTGCCAGCAGTTACGTTTCTGGCACCGGGGAGCTGTTTTTT.

There are many counts of this clonotype. V gene TRBV24-1 combines with J gene TRBJ2-1, with D perhaps given as TRBD1 or TRBD2 (7 bases each). The CDR3 covers 17 residues. Between the trimmed V and J ends, which lost 4 bases and 3 bases, there was a span of 18 bases. CDR1 and CDR2 (germline): KGHDR, SFDVKD. The chain's CDR3 is CATSDPRGRGHYNEQFF. CDR3 DNA: TGTGCCACCAGTGACCCCAGGGGGAGGGGGCACTACAATGAGCAGTTCTTC.

In its sample, this clonotype was seen a few times. The rearrangement joins TRBV20-1 to TRBJ1-5; possible D gene TRBD1, 5 bases. The V gene's germline CDR1 is DFQATT and CDR2 SNEGSKA (reference sequence). Trimming removed 4 bases from V and 8 bases from J, with 15 bases in between. The CDR3 has 13 amino acids. The chain's CDR3 is CSANRGGLEPQHF. For the CDR3, the DNA is TGCAGTGCTAATCGGGGGGGTTTGGAGCCCCAGCATTTT.

In this sample, this clonotype turned up a few times. The chain recombines TRBV5-1 with TRBJ1-4, with D perhaps TRBD1 (5 bases). Trimming stripped 0 bases from V and 2 bases from J, with 8 bases between. Germline CDR1 and CDR2: SGHRS and YFSETQ. The CDR3 has 15 residues. CDR3 in DNA: TGCGCCAGCAGCTTGGTCGGGGGGACTAATGAAAAACTGTTTTTT. Its protein is CASSLVGGTNEKLFF.

This chain joins TRBV28 and TRBJ2-1, with unresolved D. Trimming removed 9 bases from V and 6 bases from J, with 15 bases in between. Germline CDR1 reads MDHEN; CDR2 reads SYDVKM. The CDR3 consists of 13 residues. The CDR3 sequence is CASSRAGPNEQFF. CDR3 sequence (DNA): TGTGCCAGTAGCCGAGCCGGGCCCAATGAGCAGTTCTTC.

This clonotype appeared a few times. V gene TRBV30 combines with J gene TRBJ1-5, with 9 nucleotides matching TRBD1. The CDR3 extends over 16 amino acids. Germline assignment: CDR1 GTSNPN and CDR2 SVGIG (reference sequence). Unmatched junction bases numbered 7, after V lost 2 bases and J lost 2 bases. CDR3 protein: CAWSINRGLGNQPQHF. The CDR3 region has the DNA TGTGCCTGGAGTATTAACAGGGGGCTGGGCAATCAGCCCCAGCATTTT. Drawing the rest from reference TRBV30 and TRBJ1-5, the complete variable domain is SQTIHQWPATLVQPVGSPLSLECTVEGTSNPNLYWYRQAAGRGLQLLFYSVGIGQISSEVPQNLSASRPQDRQFILSSKKLLLSDSGFYLCAWSINRGLGNQPQHFGDGTRLSIL.

The rearrangement links TRBV3-1 to TRBJ2-1; 7 nucleotides agree with TRBD1. The trim removed 5 bases at V and 9 bases at J, leaving 13 bases unmatched. Germline V gene sequence: CDR1 LGHDT, CDR2 YNNKEL (reference sequence). The CDR3 consists of 15 residues. The CDR3 loop is CASSTHGTELREQFF. CDR3 DNA: TGTGCCAGCAGCACGCATGGGACAGAGCTTCGTGAGCAGTTCTTC.

The genes are TRBV5-4 and TRBJ2-7, with 9 bases lining up with TRBD1. This CDR3 contains 15 residues. Germline V CDR1 and CDR2: SGHNT, YYREEE (reference sequence). V dropped 7 bases and J dropped 1; count of bases not matched to a gene: 9. CDR3 nucleotide sequence: TGTGCCAGCGGAAGAACAGGGGGCGCATCCTACGAGCAGTACTTC. Its protein is CASGRTGGASYEQYF.

This clonotype turned up a few times. The V and J genes are TRBV12-3 or TRBV12-4 and TRBJ2-2; D is undetermined. The germline V and J ends were trimmed by 1 base and 7 bases, with 4 bases remaining between them. The CDR3 runs to 12 residues. The CDR3 here is CASSLVYGELFF. CDR3 DNA sequence: TGTGCCAGCAGTTTAGTTTACGGGGAGCTGTTTTTT.

Ten or more counts support this clonotype. This chain connects TRBV7-2 to TRBJ2-5; D could derive from TRBD1 or TRBD2 (7 bases each). The V end was cut by 6 bases, the J end by 5 bases, with 10 bases between. CDR1 SGHTA and CDR2 FQGNSA come from the germline V gene. The CDR3 has 12 residues. The chain's CDR3 is CASSQGGETQYF. The CDR3 DNA is TGTGCCAGCAGTCAGGGGGGGGAGACCCAGTACTTC.

Relative to its sample, this clonotype is medium-sized (0.01 to 0.1%). The V and J genes are TRBV20-1 and TRBJ1-5, with a weak D call TRBD1 (5 bases). Germline CDR1 is DFQATT and CDR2 is SNEGSKA (reference sequence). The V end lost 3 bases, the J end lost 4 bases, and 13 bases lay between the germline ends. This CDR3 has 14 residues. CDR3 protein: CSASTGPPNQPQHF. The CDR3 region has the DNA TGCAGTGCTAGTACGGGACCGCCTAATCAGCCCCAGCATTTT.